A selection of T cell receptor beta chains follows, all from one sample in a study of blood T cell repertoires in COVID-19. The protocol was immunoSEQ multiplex PCR, while the TCRdb copy is restricted to in-frame clones and leaves out a portion. The data contain more than 30,000 clones, almost 90% of them singletons. Sequencing input: peripheral blood. The receptors come from a man in his fifties or sixties with active COVID-19. Each CDR3 is given without its conserved first and last residue. The order of the fields is CDR3 protein, V gene.

CDR3 protein: ASSFGQGMNTEAF
V gene: TRBV13

CDR3 protein: ASSPTGLQETQY
V gene: TRBV18

CDR3 protein: ASRGQGENTEAF
V gene: TRBV7-9

CDR3 protein: ASSVGGANEKLF
V gene: TRBV9

CDR3 protein: ASSGMDRGNEKLF
V gene: TRBV25-1

CDR3 protein: ASSYTKTSCSDTQY
V gene: TRBV6-8

CDR3 protein: ASSFPARLTQTQY
V gene: TRBV11-3

CDR3 protein: ASRRPKGARVTEAF
V gene: TRBV7-6

CDR3 protein: ASSLGPGASETQY
V gene: TRBV7-7

CDR3 protein: ASSARDRVYGYT
V gene: TRBV9

CDR3 protein: ASSLASSTDTQY
V gene: TRBV28

CDR3 protein: ASSQGGGYEQF
V gene: TRBV4-1

CDR3 protein: ASSPRGYNEQF
V gene: TRBV4-1

CDR3 protein: ASSFGSSSYNEQF
V gene: TRBV7-2

CDR3 protein: ASSLGRGATNEQF
V gene: TRBV7-6

CDR3 protein: ASSLGTGGLREQY
V gene: TRBV11-3

CDR3 protein: ASSWGTGGTDTQY
V gene: TRBV5-1

CDR3 protein: ASSLAGDEQY
V gene: TRBV19

CDR3 protein: ASSYQGDRNEKLF
V gene: TRBV27

CDR3 protein: ASRPSDVSNQPQH
V gene: TRBV5-1

CDR3 protein: ASSTGQGFFRSSYEQY
V gene: TRBV18

CDR3 protein: ASSLPGLEQPQH
V gene: TRBV28

CDR3 protein: ASSRDYNEQF
V gene: TRBV7-9

CDR3 protein: ASSRTGQGEKLF
V gene: TRBV5-4

CDR3 protein: ASSPQTGANQNTIY
V gene: TRBV27

CDR3 protein: ATSDFGQGAGELF
V gene: TRBV24-1

CDR3 protein: ASSPREAHSTDTQY
V gene: TRBV21-1

CDR3 protein: ASSLGGAPSYEQY
V gene: TRBV5-1

CDR3 protein: ASSQVRGSVVGELF
V gene: TRBV4-1